This T cell receptor beta chain derives from a study of CD8+ T cells in alopecia areata. Study observations and caveats: In blood and scalp, many expanded lesional clones persisted during tofacitinib.

The treatment is: oral pan-JAK inhibitor, 5-10 mg twice daily. CD4+ and CD8+ T cells were sorted from PBMCs stained for CD3, CD4 and CD8. V was trimmed by 5 bases and J by 1 base, leaving 8 bases between them. This CDR3 region has 13 residues. Germline CDR1 WNHNN, CDR2 SYGVQD (reference sequence). Regarding this clone: Antigen specificity is unknown.

Extracted from the samples, RNA was reverse transcribed into cDNA to serve as the sequencing template. Measured with immunoSEQ multiplex PCR; TCRdb has only the in-frame clones, and not every one. Of 100,000 to 120,000 clones listed, roughly 50% were seen once; the top ten hold about 3.3%. Material: CD4+ T cells sorted from blood, obtained at week 24, from a patient treated with tofacitinib. This TCR was recovered from a human donor with alopecia areata. The chain employs TRBV10-1 and TRBJ2-5; TRBD1 might be the D (6 bases). The CDR3 spells CASSRGGQETQYF. As DNA, the CDR3 is TGCGCCAGCAGTAGAGGGGGCCAAGAGACCCAGTACTTC.